What follows are 32 T cell receptor beta chains derived from one specimen sequenced in a study of shared clonotypes between healthy human individuals. Produced via immunoSEQ multiplex PCR; TCRdb's table is partial and in-frame only. The sample holds some 2,000,000 clones, almost 96% seen once. The material sequenced was naive CD4+ T cells sorted from blood. Documented subset: CD45RA+ positively selected. The receptors originated from a man aged 18 to 30 in good health.

The gene calls are TRBV30 and TRBJ2-1; 10 positions match TRBD2. The germline CDR1 and CDR2 sequences are GTSNPN and SVGIG (reference sequence). V lost 3 bases and J lost 8; bases outside the gene matches: 10. The CDR3 is made up of 15 amino acids. The CDR3, as DNA: TGTGCCTGGAGGTCGGACAGCGGGAGGGTCTATGAGCAGTTCTTC. It is translated as CAWRSDSGRVYEQFF.

This chain links TRBV19 with TRBJ1-6; possible D gene TRBD1, 5 bases. This CDR3 comprises 12 residues. Per the germline V gene, CDR1 is LNHDA and CDR2 is SQIVND (reference sequence). V was shortened by 10 bases and J by 7 bases, with 11 bases between the two germline ends. DNA for the CDR3: TGTGCCACCGGGACTCTCAATTCACCCCTCCACTTT. Residues: CATGTLNSPLHF.

Notes on this clone: At the DNA level, this CDR3 is encoded by other sequences in the same sample as well. The chain recombines TRBV5-1 with TRBJ1-6; the match to TRBD1 covers 9 bases. V shed 7 bases and J 7 bases; nucleotides not matched to a gene: 3. The CDR3 consists of 13 residues. Germline V gene data show CDR1 as SGHRS and CDR2 as YFSETQ. CDR3 sequence: CASSGTGNSPLHF. DNA of the CDR3: TGCGCCAGCTCCGGGACAGGGAATTCACCCCTCCACTTT.

The rearrangement uses TRBV6-5 and TRBJ2-2; D remains unclear. This CDR3 has 13 amino acids. The germline V gene has CDR1 MNHEY and CDR2 SVGAGI. Deletions cut 0 bases from V and 14 bases from J, with 13 bases between. CDR3 nucleotides: TGTGCCAGCAGTTACTCGAGGCTCTATCCCCTGTTTTTT. Amino acids: CASSYSRLYPLFF.

This rearrangement joins TRBV6-5 to TRBJ2-4, with TRBD2 identical over 7 bases. Germline CDR1 MNHEY, CDR2 SVGAGI. The V gene end was trimmed by 3 bases and the J gene end by 0 bases; junction bases not matched to a gene: 5. The CDR3 runs 16 residues. The CDR3 is CASSYQAGIAKNIQYF. CDR3 nucleotides: TGTGCCAGCAGTTATCAAGCGGGGATAGCCAAAAACATTCAGTACTTC.

V is TRBV30 and J is TRBJ1-5; 10 bases fit TRBD1. The CDR3 sequence is 17 residues long. The junction had 12 bases not matched to a gene; V was cut back by 2 bases and J by 5 bases. Germline CDR1 is GTSNPN and CDR2 is SVGIG (reference sequence). CDR3 coding DNA: TGTGCCTGGAGTCGGGACAGGGGTGGATTGAGTGATCAGCCCCAGCATTTT. Protein product: CAWSRDRGGLSDQPQHF.

The chain recombines TRBV7-8 with TRBJ2-5, with 8 bases matching TRBD1. CDR3 size: 14 residues. Germline loops: CDR1 SGHVS, CDR2 FQNEAQ. With 4 bases clipped from V and 1 base from J, the junction kept 2 bases outside the gene matches. The CDR3, as DNA: TGTGCCAGCAGCTGGACAGGGACCCAAGAGACCCAGTACTTC. Its protein product is CASSWTGTQETQYF.

The chain uses TRBV5-1 and TRBJ1-1; D perhaps matches TRBD1 (5 bases). The V gene lost 2 bases and the J gene lost 7 bases, with 18 bases spanning the gap. Germline CDR1 reads SGHRS; CDR2 reads YFSETQ. The length of the CDR3 is 15 residues. The CDR3 is CASSLWGSGWGEAFF. Written as DNA, the CDR3 is TGCGCCAGCAGCTTATGGGGATCAGGGTGGGGTGAAGCTTTCTTT. The variable domain in full, with the rest retrieved from reference TRBV5-1 and TRBJ1-1, is KAGVTQTPRYLIKTRGQQVTLSCSPISGHRSVSWYQQTPGQGLQFLFEYFSETQRNKGNFPGRFSGRQFSNSRSEMNVSTLELGDSALYLCASSLWGSGWGEAFFGQGTRLTVV.

The V gene is TRBV5-1, the J gene TRBJ2-1; D perhaps matches TRBD2 (5 bases). The CDR3 is 15 amino acids. Trimming stripped 4 bases from V and 4 bases from J, with 15 bases between. Germline loops: CDR1 SGHRS, CDR2 YFSETQ. The CDR3 sequence: CASSLDSGVYNEQFF. In DNA, the CDR3 is TGCGCCAGCAGCCTCGATTCCGGGGTATACAATGAGCAGTTCTTC. Full variable domain (rest looked up from reference TRBV5-1 and TRBJ2-1): KAGVTQTPRYLIKTRGQQVTLSCSPISGHRSVSWYQQTPGQGLQFLFEYFSETQRNKGNFPGRFSGRQFSNSRSEMNVSTLELGDSALYLCASSLDSGVYNEQFFGPGTRLTVL.

This clone has more than one count but fewer than ten. The chain joins TRBV25-1 to TRBJ1-1; D remains ambiguous. Germline V gene lookup returns CDR1 MGHDK and CDR2 SYGVNS. Trimming left V 2 bases short and J 6 bases short, with 13 bases between. The CDR3 contains 14 residues. CDR3 sequence reads: CASSEPGGPPEAFF. The CDR3 region has the DNA TGTGCCAGCAGTGAACCCGGCGGACCTCCTGAAGCTTTCTTT.

The V and J genes are TRBV18 and TRBJ1-2; 9 nucleotides agree with TRBD1. This CDR3 is built from 14 residues. Germline CDR1 KGHSH, CDR2 LQKENI. V lost 4 bases and J lost 0; bases outside the gene matches: 0. CDR3 bases: TGTGCCAGCTCACGGGACAGGGCTAACTATGGCTACACCTTC. Its translation is CASSRDRANYGYTF. The whole variable domain, remainder taken from reference TRBV18 and TRBJ1-2, is NAGVMQNPRHLVRRRGQEARLRCSPMKGHSHVYWYRQLPEEGLKFMVYLQKENIIDESGMPKERFSAEFPKEGPSILRIQQVVRGDSAAYFCASSRDRANYGYTFGSGTRLTVV.

The V and J genes are TRBV18 and TRBJ2-4; D might be TRBD1 (5 bases). CDR3 length equals 15 residues. V was cut by 2 bases and J by 0 bases, with 8 bases left in between. CDR1 KGHSH and CDR2 LQKENI come from the germline V gene. The CDR3 DNA reads as TGTGCCAGCTCACCATCTAGGGGAGCCAAAAACATTCAGTACTTC. Encoded protein: CASSPSRGAKNIQYF.

This clone was counted a single time. V gene TRBV11-2 combines with J gene TRBJ1-2; D is possibly TRBD1 (6 bases). Trimming stripped 5 bases from V and 7 bases from J, with 17 bases between. This CDR3 is built from 14 residues. The germline CDR1 and CDR2 sequences are SGHAT and FQNNGV. The CDR3 DNA sequence: TGTGCCAGCAGCACATTAACAGGGAAGGGTGGCTACACCTTC. It specifies CASSTLTGKGGYTF.

The chain carries TRBV6-1 and TRBJ1-2; no reliable D call. This CDR3 spans 14 amino acids. Trimming pared 6 bases from V and 1 base from J, leaving 12 bases between. Per germline, CDR1 MNHNS and CDR2 SASEGT. The CDR3 DNA is TGTGCCAGCAGCCACCTGGAGATTAACTATGGCTACACCTTC. It yields the protein CASSHLEINYGYTF.

V and J are TRBV7-3 and TRBJ2-5; D is unclear. Germline assignment: CDR1 SGHTA and CDR2 FQGTGA. The length of the CDR3 is 14 residues. V lost 0 bases and J 4 bases, leaving 9 bases between the germline ends. The CDR3 nucleotides read TGTGCCAGCAGCTTAACGTCGGTTGCAGAGACCCAGTACTTC. Encoded protein: CASSLTSVAETQYF.

Comments on this clone: Other DNA sequences from this sample encode an identical CDR3 as well. The chain is built from TRBV6-1 and TRBJ1-5, with D maybe TRBD1 (6 bases). The CDR3 has 14 residues. Trimming pared 5 bases from V and 3 bases from J, leaving 11 bases between. The germline gives CDR1 MNHNS, CDR2 SASEGT. The CDR3 nucleotides are TGTGCCAGCAGTTTAGGACAGTACAATCAGCCCCAGCATTTT. This translates into CASSLGQYNQPQHF.

With respect to this clone: At one boundary the junction diverges from the germline segment, which might be a read error. V gene TRBV10-3 combines with J gene TRBJ1-4; D is possibly TRBD1 (5 bases). The CDR3 spans 14 residues. CDR1 and CDR2 (germline): ENHRY, SYGVKD. The CDR3 spells CAISELGGNEKLFF. DNA for the CDR3: TGTGCCATCAGCGAGTTGGGGGGAAATGAAAAACTGTTTTTT.

The chain combines TRBV6-1 with TRBJ1-6; no firm D call. Trimming pared 6 bases from V and 8 bases from J, leaving 8 bases between. Germline V gene sequence: CDR1 MNHNS, CDR2 SASEGT. The CDR3 is 12 amino acids. CDR3 sequence (DNA): TGTGCCAGCAGAAACCCATATTCACCCCTCCACTTT. Translation: CASRNPYSPLHF.

The chain links TRBV10-3 to TRBJ2-6; D remains unclear. Germline-derived CDR1 and CDR2 are ENHRY and SYGVKD. V was clipped by 2 bases and J by 2 bases, with 7 bases between them. The CDR3 loop spans 15 amino acids. CDR3 nucleotide sequence: TGTGCCATCAGTGAGAAGGGTGCTGGGGCCAACGTCCTGACTTTC. It yields the protein CAISEKGAGANVLTF.

As for this clone: This specimen includes other DNA sequences encoding the same CDR3. V usage is TRBV15 and J usage is TRBJ1-5; TRBD1 aligns across 7 bases. Trimming took 1 base from V and 0 from J; bases not matched to a gene: 0. This CDR3 has 15 residues. CDR1 is LNHNV, CDR2 YYDKDF, per germline (reference sequence). The CDR3 coding sequence is TGTGCCACCAGCAGAGCAGGGGGTAGCAATCAGCCCCAGCATTTT. It codes for CATSRAGGSNQPQHF.

The chain uses TRBV6-1 and TRBJ2-3; 7 bases fit TRBD2. The V gene end was trimmed by 8 bases and the J gene end by 2 bases; junction bases not matched to a gene: 7. Germline V gene data show CDR1 as MNHNS and CDR2 as SASEGT. This CDR3 is built from 14 residues. The CDR3 coding sequence is TGTGCCAGCTCAGTGGGGAGGGTCACAGATACGCAGTATTTT. Encoded protein: CASSVGRVTDTQYF.

This clone is a singleton in its sample. The chain couples TRBV27 to TRBJ2-2; possibly TRBD2 for D (5 bases). The V and J ends lost 4 bases and 5 bases respectively, with 17 bases between them. Germline V lookup: CDR1 MNHEY, CDR2 SMNVEV (reference sequence). The CDR3 covers 16 residues. The CDR3 loop reads CASSSYGKPETGELFF. As DNA, the CDR3 is TGTGCCAGCAGTTCCTACGGGAAGCCGGAGACCGGGGAGCTGTTTTTT.

The chain joins TRBV28 to TRBJ2-1, with 15 bases fitting TRBD2. The CDR3 consists of 16 residues. Losses at the gene ends were 6 bases for V and 5 bases for J; bases not matched to a gene: 5. The V gene's germline CDR1 is MDHEN and CDR2 SYDVKM. Here the CDR3 reads CASSRGLAGGDNEQFF. CDR3 nucleotide sequence: TGTGCCAGCAGCCGAGGACTAGCGGGGGGGGACAATGAGCAGTTCTTC.

V and J are TRBV6-6 and TRBJ1-1, with D maybe TRBD1 (6 bases). Germline loops: CDR1 MNHNY, CDR2 SVGAGI (reference sequence). This CDR3 spans 15 amino acids. The V end was cut by 0 bases, the J end by 1 base, with 9 bases between. The CDR3: CASSYSVQGNTEAFF. CDR3 DNA sequence: TGTGCCAGCAGTTACTCCGTACAGGGGAACACTGAAGCTTTCTTT.

The chain recombines TRBV29-1 with TRBJ2-3, with D unclear. The CDR3 is 12 amino acids. Germline loops: CDR1 SQVTM, CDR2 ANQGSEA. The ends were cut back, 6 bases at V and 3 bases at J, with 10 bases in the middle. This CDR3 is CSVLPVTDTQYF. The DNA of the CDR3 is TGCAGCGTCCTACCGGTGACAGATACGCAGTATTTT.

This sequence joins TRBV7-9 and TRBJ2-7; tentatively, D is TRBD1 or TRBD2 (7 bases each). CDR3 length: 17 residues. Trimming took 3 bases from V and 2 from J, leaving 20 bases between them. Germline V gene lookup returns CDR1 SEHNR and CDR2 FQNEAQ (reference sequence). CDR3 DNA: TGTGCCAGCAGCTTCTATGGGGAGGGGACAGCAGCCTACGAGCAGTACTTC. It specifies CASSFYGEGTAAYEQYF.

This clone is a singleton in its sample. The chain combines TRBV25-1 with TRBJ2-2; TRBD2 aligns across 11 bases. The trim removed 3 bases at V and 5 bases at J, leaving 8 bases unmatched. Per the germline V gene, CDR1 is MGHDK and CDR2 is SYGVNS. This CDR3 has 17 residues. The CDR3 bases are TGTGCCAGCAGTGAGGGCACTAGCGGGAGCATGACCGGGGAGCTGTTTTTT. Protein: CASSEGTSGSMTGELFF.

This chain connects TRBV2 to TRBJ1-3, with D perhaps matching TRBD1 (6 bases). V lost 4 bases and J 7 bases, leaving 14 bases between the germline ends. The CDR3 totals 14 residues. Per the germline V gene, CDR1 is SNHLY and CDR2 is FYNNEI. The CDR3 DNA follows: TGTGCCAGCAGTGGACAGGTCGGCGGGAACACCATATATTTT. Translation gives CASSGQVGGNTIYF.

V usage is TRBV4-1 and J usage is TRBJ2-7; 8 bases are shared with TRBD2. Germline values: CDR1 MGHRA, CDR2 YSYEKL. This CDR3 contains 16 residues. V lost 4 bases to trimming and J lost 4 bases; unmatched junction nucleotides: 12. CDR3 residues: CASSRSAAGVVYEQYF. Written as DNA, the CDR3 is TGCGCCAGCAGCCGATCGGCAGCGGGAGTTGTTTACGAGCAGTACTTC.

The V gene is TRBV5-1, the J gene TRBJ2-7; 10 nucleotides agree with TRBD1. V shed 7 bases and J 0 bases; nucleotides not matched to a gene: 4. The CDR3 runs 14 residues. Germline V gives CDR1 SGHRS, CDR2 YFSETQ. The CDR3 spells CASGRDRGSYEQYF. DNA for the CDR3: TGCGCCAGCGGCCGGGACAGGGGCTCCTACGAGCAGTACTTC. The variable domain in full, completed from reference TRBV5-1 and TRBJ2-7, reads KAGVTQTPRYLIKTRGQQVTLSCSPISGHRSVSWYQQTPGQGLQFLFEYFSETQRNKGNFPGRFSGRQFSNSRSEMNVSTLELGDSALYLCASGRDRGSYEQYFGPGTRLTVT.

About this clone: At the DNA level, this CDR3 is encoded by other sequences in the same sample as well. This rearrangement joins TRBV9 to TRBJ2-7, with D tentatively TRBD1 (5 bases). Germline CDR1 and CDR2: SGDLS and YYNGEE. Trimming removed 0 bases at V and 2 bases at J, with 9 bases between. CDR3 length: 14 residues. For the CDR3, the DNA is TGTGCCAGCAGCGTAGGGCAGGGAACCTACGAGCAGTACTTC. Translated: CASSVGQGTYEQYF.

The chain uses TRBV29-1 and TRBJ2-1; 7 nucleotides match TRBD2. V shed 5 bases, J shed 2 bases, and the junction held 12 bases outside the gene matches. The germline V gene encodes CDR1 SQVTM and CDR2 ANQGSEA. The CDR3 consists of 16 residues. The CDR3 spells CSVSSRGGRAYNEQFF. The CDR3 coding sequence is TGCAGCGTTAGTTCCCGTGGGGGGAGGGCCTACAATGAGCAGTTCTTC.